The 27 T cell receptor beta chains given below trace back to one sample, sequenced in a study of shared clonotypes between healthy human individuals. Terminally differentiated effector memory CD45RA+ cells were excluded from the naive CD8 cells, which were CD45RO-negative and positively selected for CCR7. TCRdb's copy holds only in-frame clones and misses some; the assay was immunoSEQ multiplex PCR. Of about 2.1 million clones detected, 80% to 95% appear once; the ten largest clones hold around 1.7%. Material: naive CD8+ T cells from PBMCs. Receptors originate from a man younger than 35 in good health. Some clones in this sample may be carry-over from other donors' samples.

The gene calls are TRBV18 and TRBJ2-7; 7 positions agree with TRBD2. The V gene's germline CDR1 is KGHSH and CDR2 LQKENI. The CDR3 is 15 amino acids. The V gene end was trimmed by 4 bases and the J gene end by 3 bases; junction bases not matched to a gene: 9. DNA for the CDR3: TGTGCCAGCTCACACCCGGGGCGGGGGTACTACGAGCAGTACTTC. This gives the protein CASSHPGRGYYEQYF. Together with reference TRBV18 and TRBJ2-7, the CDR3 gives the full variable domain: NAGVMQNPRHLVRRRGQEARLRCSPMKGHSHVYWYRQLPEEGLKFMVYLQKENIIDESGMPKERFSAEFPKEGPSILRIQQVVRGDSAAYFCASSHPGRGYYEQYFGPGTRLTVT.

The CDR3 reads CASSLRRDRAETQYF. CDR3 coding DNA: TGCGCCAGCAGCTTAAGAAGGGACAGGGCTGAGACCCAGTACTTC. The chain has TRBV5-1 and TRBJ2-5, with 9 nucleotides matching TRBD1. Losses at the gene ends were 2 bases for V and 5 bases for J; bases not matched to a gene: 7. Germline CDR1 and CDR2: SGHRS and YFSETQ. This CDR3 spans 15 amino acids.

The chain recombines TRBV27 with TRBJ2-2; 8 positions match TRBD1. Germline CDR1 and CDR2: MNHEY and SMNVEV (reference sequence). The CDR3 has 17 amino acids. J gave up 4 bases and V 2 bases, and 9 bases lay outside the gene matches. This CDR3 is CASSLISTGGVTGELFF. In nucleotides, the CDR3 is TGTGCCAGCAGTTTAATCAGTACAGGGGGAGTCACCGGGGAGCTGTTTTTT.

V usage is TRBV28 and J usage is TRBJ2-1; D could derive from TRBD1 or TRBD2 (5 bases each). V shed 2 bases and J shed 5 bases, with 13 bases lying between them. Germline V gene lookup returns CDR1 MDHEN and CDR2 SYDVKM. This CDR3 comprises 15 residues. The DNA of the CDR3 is TGTGCCAGCAGTTTAGGGGACCCCCAACACAATGAGCAGTTCTTC. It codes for CASSLGDPQHNEQFF.

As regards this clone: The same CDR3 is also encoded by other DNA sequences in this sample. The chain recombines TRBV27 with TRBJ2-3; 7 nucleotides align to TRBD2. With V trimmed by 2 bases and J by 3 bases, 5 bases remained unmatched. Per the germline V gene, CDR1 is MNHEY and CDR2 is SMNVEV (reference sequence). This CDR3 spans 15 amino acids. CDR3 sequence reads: CASSLVGGVTDTQYF. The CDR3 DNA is TGTGCCAGCAGTTTAGTGGGAGGGGTTACAGATACGCAGTATTTT.

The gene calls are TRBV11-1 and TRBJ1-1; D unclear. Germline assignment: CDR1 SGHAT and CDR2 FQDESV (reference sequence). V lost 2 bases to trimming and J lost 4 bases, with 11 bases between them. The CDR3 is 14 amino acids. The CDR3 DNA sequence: TGTGCCAGCAGCTTAACCAGGTCTGGCACTGAAGCTTTCTTT. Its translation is CASSLTRSGTEAFF.

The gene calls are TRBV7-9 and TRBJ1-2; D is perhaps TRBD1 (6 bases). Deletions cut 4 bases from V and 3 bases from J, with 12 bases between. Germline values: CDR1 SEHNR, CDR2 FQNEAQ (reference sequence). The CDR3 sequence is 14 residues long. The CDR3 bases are TGTGCCAGCAGCTCGGACAGTCCTTACTATGGCTACACCTTC. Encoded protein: CASSSDSPYYGYTF.

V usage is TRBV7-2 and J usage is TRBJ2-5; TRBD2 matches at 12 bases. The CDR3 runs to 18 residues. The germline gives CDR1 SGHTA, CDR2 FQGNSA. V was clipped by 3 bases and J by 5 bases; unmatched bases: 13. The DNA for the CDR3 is TGTGCCAGCAGCTTCTCGGGACTAGCGGGCCTCCAAGGGGAGACCCAGTACTTC. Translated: CASSFSGLAGLQGETQYF. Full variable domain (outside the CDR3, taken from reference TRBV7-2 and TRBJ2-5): GAGVSQSPSNKVTEKGKDVELRCDPISGHTALYWYRQSLGQGLEFLIYFQGNSAPDKSGLPSDRFSAERTGGSVSTLTIQRTQQEDSAVYLCASSFSGLAGLQGETQYFGPGTRLLVL.

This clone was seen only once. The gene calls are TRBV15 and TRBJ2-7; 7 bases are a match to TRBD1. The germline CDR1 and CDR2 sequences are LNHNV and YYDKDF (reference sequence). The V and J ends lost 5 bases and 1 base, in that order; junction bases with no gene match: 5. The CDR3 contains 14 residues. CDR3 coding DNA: TGTGCCACCAGCTACCGGGGACAGTCCTACGAGCAGTACTTC. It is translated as CATSYRGQSYEQYF.

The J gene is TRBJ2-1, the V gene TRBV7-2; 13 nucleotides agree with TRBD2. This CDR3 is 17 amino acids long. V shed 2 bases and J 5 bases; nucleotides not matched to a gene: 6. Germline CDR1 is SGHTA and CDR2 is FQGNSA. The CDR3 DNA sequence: TGTGCCAGCAGCTTAACCATCGGGACTAGCGGGGACAATGAGCAGTTCTTC. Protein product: CASSLTIGTSGDNEQFF.

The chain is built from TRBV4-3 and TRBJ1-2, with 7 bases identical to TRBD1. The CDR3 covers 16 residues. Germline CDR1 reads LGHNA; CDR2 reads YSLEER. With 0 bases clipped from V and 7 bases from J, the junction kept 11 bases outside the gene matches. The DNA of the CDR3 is TGCGCCAGCAGCCAAGACAGATCGGGAGGGGGCGCTGGCTACACCTTC. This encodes CASSQDRSGGGAGYTF.

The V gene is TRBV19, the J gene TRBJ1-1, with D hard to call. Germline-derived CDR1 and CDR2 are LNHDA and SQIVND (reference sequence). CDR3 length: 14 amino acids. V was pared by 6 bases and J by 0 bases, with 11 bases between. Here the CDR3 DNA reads TGTGCCAGTAGAAGTACTTTCATGAACACTGAAGCTTTCTTT. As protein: CASRSTFMNTEAFF.

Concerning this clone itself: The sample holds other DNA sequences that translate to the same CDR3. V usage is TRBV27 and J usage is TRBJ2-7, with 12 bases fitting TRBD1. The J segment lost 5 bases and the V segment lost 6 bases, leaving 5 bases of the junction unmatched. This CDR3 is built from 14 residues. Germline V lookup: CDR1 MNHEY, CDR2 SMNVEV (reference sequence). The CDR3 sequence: CASSPGTGGHEQYF. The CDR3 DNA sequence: TGTGCCAGCAGCCCCGGGACAGGGGGCCACGAGCAGTACTTC.

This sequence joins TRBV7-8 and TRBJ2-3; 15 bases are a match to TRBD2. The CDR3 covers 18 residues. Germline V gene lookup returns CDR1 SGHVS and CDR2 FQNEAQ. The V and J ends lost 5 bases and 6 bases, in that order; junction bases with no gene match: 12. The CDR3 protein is CASSAPGGLAGGWDTQYF. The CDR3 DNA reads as TGTGCCAGCAGCGCGCCTGGCGGACTAGCGGGAGGGTGGGATACGCAGTATTTT.

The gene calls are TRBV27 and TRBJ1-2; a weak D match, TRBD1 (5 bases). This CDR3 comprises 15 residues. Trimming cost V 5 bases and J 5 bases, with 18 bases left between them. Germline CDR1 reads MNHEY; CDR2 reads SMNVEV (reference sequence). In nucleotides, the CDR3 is TGTGCCAGCAGTCCTCTGCCCGGGACGGTATATGGCTACACCTTC. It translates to CASSPLPGTVYGYTF.

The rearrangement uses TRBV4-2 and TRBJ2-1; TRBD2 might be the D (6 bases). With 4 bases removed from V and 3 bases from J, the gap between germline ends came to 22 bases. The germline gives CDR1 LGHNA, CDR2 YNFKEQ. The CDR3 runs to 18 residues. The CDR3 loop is CASSPIHGTGVVYNEQFF. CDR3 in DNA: TGTGCCAGCAGCCCCATCCATGGGACGGGAGTGGTCTACAATGAGCAGTTCTTC.

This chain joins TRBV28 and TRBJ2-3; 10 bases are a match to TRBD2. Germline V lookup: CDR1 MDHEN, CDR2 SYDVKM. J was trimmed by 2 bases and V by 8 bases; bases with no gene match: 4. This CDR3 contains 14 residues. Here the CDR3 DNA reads TGTGCCAGCGGGCTAGCGGGAGACACAGATACGCAGTATTTT. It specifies CASGLAGDTDTQYF.

The CDR3 sequence: CASSQVGLAGVVGRSETQYF. CDR3 DNA sequence: TGTGCCAGCAGCCAAGTGGGTTTAGCGGGAGTAGTTGGGAGATCGGAGACCCAGTACTTC. The chain joins TRBV4-2 to TRBJ2-5; 9 bases agree with TRBD2. The CDR3 runs 20 residues. Germline V CDR1 and CDR2: LGHNA, YNFKEQ. With V trimmed by 1 base and J by 5 bases, 20 bases remained unmatched.

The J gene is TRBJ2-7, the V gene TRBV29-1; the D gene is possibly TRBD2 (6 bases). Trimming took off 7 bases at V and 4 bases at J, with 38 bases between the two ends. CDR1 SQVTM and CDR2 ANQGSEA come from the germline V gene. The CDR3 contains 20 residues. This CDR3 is CSGYWGLGFSGGGPTYEQYF. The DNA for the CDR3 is TGCAGCGGCTATTGGGGACTGGGGTTTTCGGGCGGAGGCCCTACGTACGAGCAGTACTTC.

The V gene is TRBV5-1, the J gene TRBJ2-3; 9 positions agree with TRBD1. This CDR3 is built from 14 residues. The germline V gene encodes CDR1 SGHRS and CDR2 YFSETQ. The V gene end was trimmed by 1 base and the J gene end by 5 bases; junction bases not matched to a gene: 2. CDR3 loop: CASSLTGGRDTQYF. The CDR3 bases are TGCGCCAGCAGCTTGACAGGGGGCCGAGATACGCAGTATTTT.

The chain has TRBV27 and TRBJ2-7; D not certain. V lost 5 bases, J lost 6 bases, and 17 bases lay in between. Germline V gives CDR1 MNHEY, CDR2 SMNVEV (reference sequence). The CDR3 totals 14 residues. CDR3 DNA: TGTGCCAGCAGTCTCCAGTTCCGAATTGGCGAGCAGTACTTC. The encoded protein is CASSLQFRIGEQYF.

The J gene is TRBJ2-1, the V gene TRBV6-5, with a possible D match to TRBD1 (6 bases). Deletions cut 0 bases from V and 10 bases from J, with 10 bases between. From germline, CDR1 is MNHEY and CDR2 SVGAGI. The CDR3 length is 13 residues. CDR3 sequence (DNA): TGTGCCAGCAGTTACTCCGGACAGAGAGAGCAGTTCTTC. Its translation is CASSYSGQREQFF.

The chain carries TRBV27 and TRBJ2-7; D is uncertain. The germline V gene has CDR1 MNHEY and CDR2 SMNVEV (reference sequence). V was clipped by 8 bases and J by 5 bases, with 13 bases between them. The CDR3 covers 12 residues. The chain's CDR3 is CASSTVGHEQYF. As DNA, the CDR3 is TGTGCCAGCTCTACAGTTGGCCACGAGCAGTACTTC.

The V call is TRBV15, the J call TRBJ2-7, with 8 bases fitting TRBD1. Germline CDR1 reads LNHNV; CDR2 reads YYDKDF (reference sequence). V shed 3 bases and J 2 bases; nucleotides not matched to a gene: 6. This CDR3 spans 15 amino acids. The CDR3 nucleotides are TGTGCCACCAGCAGGCGGGACAGGTCGACCTACGAGCAGTACTTC. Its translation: CATSRRDRSTYEQYF.

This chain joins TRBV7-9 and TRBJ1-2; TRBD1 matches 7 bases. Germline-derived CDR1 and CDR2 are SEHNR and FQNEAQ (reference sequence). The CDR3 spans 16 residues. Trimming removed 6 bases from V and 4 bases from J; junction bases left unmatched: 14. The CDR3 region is CASRITAGTEAYGYTF. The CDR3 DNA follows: TGTGCCAGCAGGATTACAGCCGGGACAGAAGCCTATGGCTACACCTTC.

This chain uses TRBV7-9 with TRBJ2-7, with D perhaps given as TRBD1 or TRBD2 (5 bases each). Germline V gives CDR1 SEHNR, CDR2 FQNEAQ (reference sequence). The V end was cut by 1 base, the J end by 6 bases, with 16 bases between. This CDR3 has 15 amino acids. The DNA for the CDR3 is TGTGCCAGCAGCTTAGATGAGGGAGTGGGGGTCGAGCAGTACTTC. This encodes CASSLDEGVGVEQYF. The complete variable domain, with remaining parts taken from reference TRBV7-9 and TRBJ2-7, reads DTGVSQNPRHKITKRGQNVTFRCDPISEHNRLYWYRQTLGQGPEFLTYFQNEAQLEKSRLLSDRFSAERPKGSFSTLEIQRTEQGDSAMYLCASSLDEGVGVEQYFGPGTRLTVT.

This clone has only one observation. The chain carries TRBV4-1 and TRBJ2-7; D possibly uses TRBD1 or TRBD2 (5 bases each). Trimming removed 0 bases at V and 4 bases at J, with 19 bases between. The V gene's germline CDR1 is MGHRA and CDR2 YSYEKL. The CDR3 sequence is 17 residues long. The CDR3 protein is CASSQDLGSGPGYEQYF. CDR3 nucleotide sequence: TGCGCCAGCAGCCAAGATCTGGGGTCGGGACCGGGGTACGAGCAGTACTTC.